This T cell receptor (beta chain) was obtained from a study of blood T cell repertoires in COVID-19. Study at large: T cells, B-cell-depleted T cells, or PBMCs provided the cDNA or gDNA that served as material.

Remarks on this clone: The junction does not match germline at one end; this may be a read error.

Enrolled during active infection, Seattle patients were then followed longitudinally. This CDR3 is built from 12 residues. The V gene's germline CDR1 is MNHEY and CDR2 SVGAGI. Source study methods: Amplifying reference gene primers gave estimates of nucleated cell counts. Data came from immunoSEQ multiplex PCR; TCRdb stores just in-frame clones and leaves some out. V and J calls and clone size are as listed in that table; D and trimming were resolved from the DNA. Of 250,000 to 300,000 clones in the sample, over 85% were seen once. This receptor was identified in a woman aged 30 to 39 with COVID-19, enrolled during active disease. The chain has TRBV6-5 and TRBJ2-7; no clear D gene. What was sequenced was peripheral blood. The CDR3 protein is CASSDSTYEQYF. CDR3 in DNA: TGTGCCAGCAGTGACTCCACCTACGAGCAGTACTTC.